A single sample is the source of the 24 T cell receptor beta chains below, sequenced in a study of blood T cell repertoires in COVID-19. The repertoire was sequenced with immunoSEQ multiplex PCR; TCRdb's copy has only in-frame clones and lacks some. The top ten clones hold about 30% of a sample with under 120,000 clones, approximately 90% of them seen once. Material: peripheral blood. The receptors were gathered from a woman over 75 with acute or convalescent COVID-19.

The rearrangement uses TRBV11-2 and TRBJ1-6; the D is unclear. V lost 4 bases to trimming and J lost 7 bases, with 2 bases between them. Germline CDR1 is SGHAT and CDR2 is FQNNGV. The CDR3 sequence is 11 residues long. As DNA, the CDR3 is TGTGCCAGCAGCTCGAATTCACCCCTCCACTTT. This sequence encodes CASSSNSPLHF. The full variable domain, completed using reference TRBV11-2 and TRBJ1-6, is EAGVAQSPRYKIIEKRQSVAFWCNPISGHATLYWYQQILGQGPKLLIQFQNNGVVDDSQLPKDRFSAERLKGVDSTLKIQPAKLEDSAVYLCASSSNSPLHFGNGTRLTVT.

V is TRBV29-1 and J is TRBJ2-5, with D uncertain. Trimming took 1 base from V and 4 from J, leaving 7 bases between them. Germline V lookup: CDR1 SQVTM, CDR2 ANQGSEA. The length of the CDR3 is 12 residues. The CDR3 sequence: CSVEALVETQYF. CDR3 bases: TGCAGCGTTGAAGCCCTCGTAGAGACCCAGTACTTC.

The V call is TRBV3-1 (or the pseudogene TRBV3-2), the J call TRBJ2-5; 7 positions agree with TRBD1. The CDR3 sequence is 15 residues long. Germline lookup yields CDR1 LGHDT and CDR2 YNNKEL (reference sequence). J gave up 5 bases and V 2 bases, and 8 bases lay outside the gene matches. CDR3 DNA sequence: TGTGCCAGCAGCCAAAGGGGGCAGGGTAGGGAGACCCAGTACTTC. This codes for CASSQRGQGRETQYF.

The V gene is TRBV7-3, the J gene TRBJ2-3; 7 nucleotides line up with TRBD1. V shed 4 bases and J 9 bases; nucleotides not matched to a gene: 7. CDR3 length: 13 residues. Germline-derived CDR1 and CDR2 are SGHTA and FQGTGA. CDR3 nucleotides: TGTGCCAGCAGCTCCTGGACAGGCGGCACGCAGTATTTT. Translated, it gives CASSSWTGGTQYF.

The genes are TRBV3-1 (or the pseudogene TRBV3-2) and TRBJ1-1; the D is unclear. The CDR3 sequence is 16 residues long. Germline V gene data show CDR1 as LGHDT and CDR2 as YNNKEL (reference sequence). V was trimmed by 1 base and J by 7 bases, leaving 19 bases between them. In nucleotides, the CDR3 is TGTGCCAGCAGCCAAGGTGCATGGTACGGAGGAAGTGAAGCTTTCTTT. Its protein product is CASSQGAWYGGSEAFF.

V usage is TRBV6-2 or TRBV6-3 and J usage is TRBJ2-3; 7 bases are shared with TRBD1. J gave up 1 base and V 6 bases, and 7 bases lay outside the gene matches. CDR1 MNHEY and CDR2 SVGEGT come from the germline V gene. The CDR3 sequence is 15 residues long. In DNA form, the CDR3 reads TGTGCCAGCAGCGACAAGGACAGGCGCACAGATACGCAGTATTTT. Translating gives CASSDKDRRTDTQYF.

CDR3 sequence (DNA): TGTGCCAGCAGGAGGCCCGGGACAGGCGTCGATGGCTACACCTTC. Translated: CASRRPGTGVDGYTF. The genes are TRBV7-2 and TRBJ1-2; TRBD1 aligns across 8 bases. Trimming at V came to 6 bases and at J to 6 bases, leaving 12 bases not matched to a gene. Germline CDR1 and CDR2: SGHTA and FQGNSA. The length of the CDR3 is 15 residues.

This rearrangement joins TRBV5-8 to TRBJ2-3; D may be TRBD2 (7 bases). The V end lost 4 bases, the J end lost 2 bases, and 11 bases lay between the germline ends. The CDR3 runs 14 residues. Germline V gives CDR1 SGHTS, CDR2 YDEGEE. The CDR3 coding sequence is TGTGCCAGCAGCGGGGGGGCCCTCACAGATACGCAGTATTTT. Its translation: CASSGGALTDTQYF.

The V and J genes are TRBV28 and TRBJ1-2, with D unresolved. The CDR3 totals 14 residues. V shed 4 bases and J shed 5 bases, with 14 bases lying between them. Germline loops: CDR1 MDHEN, CDR2 SYDVKM. The CDR3, as DNA: TGTGCCAGCAGTTCCCCCCCCGAGGAATATGGCTACACCTTC. Protein sequence: CASSSPPEEYGYTF.

The chain employs TRBV6-5 and TRBJ1-2; D is unclear. The CDR3 has 12 residues. With 5 bases removed from V and 6 bases from J, the gap between germline ends came to 10 bases. The germline V gene encodes CDR1 MNHEY and CDR2 SVGAGI. The CDR3 bases are TGTGCCAGCAGTAGCTGGGCTGATGGCTACACCTTC. Translated, it gives CASSSWADGYTF.

The chain combines TRBV6-5 with TRBJ1-1; TRBD1 agrees at 8 bases. This CDR3 has 14 residues. Germline lookup yields CDR1 MNHEY and CDR2 SVGAGI. The junction had 9 bases not matched to a gene; V was cut back by 7 bases and J by 5 bases. CDR3 sequence: CASTAGGSGTEAFF. CDR3 DNA sequence: TGTGCCAGCACGGCAGGGGGCTCTGGTACTGAAGCTTTCTTT.

This chain uses TRBV5-1 with TRBJ2-7; possibly TRBD1 for D (5 bases). The V gene's germline CDR1 is SGHRS and CDR2 YFSETQ. The CDR3 is made up of 14 amino acids. Trimming left V 2 bases short and J 3 bases short, with 12 bases between. Here the CDR3 reads CASSFNAQGYEQYF. The CDR3 bases are TGCGCCAGCAGCTTTAACGCCCAGGGCTACGAGCAGTACTTC.

CDR3 sequence: CASSLGQQNTEAFF. Written as DNA, the CDR3 is TGTGCCAGCAGCTTAGGACAGCAGAACACTGAAGCTTTCTTT. The genes are TRBV11-2 and TRBJ1-1, with D tentatively TRBD1 (5 bases). V lost 1 base, J lost 1 base, and 7 bases lay in between. CDR1 and CDR2 (germline): SGHAT, FQNNGV. CDR3 length: 14 residues.

The chain joins TRBV19 to TRBJ1-6; 10 nucleotides line up with TRBD1. The germline V gene encodes CDR1 LNHDA and CDR2 SQIVND (reference sequence). V lost 2 bases, J lost 10 bases, and 2 bases stayed unmatched. The CDR3 totals 14 residues. The chain's CDR3 is CASSITDRGSPLHF. The CDR3 nucleotides are TGTGCCAGTAGTATAACGGACAGGGGGTCACCCCTCCACTTT. The variable domain in full, completed from reference TRBV19 and TRBJ1-6, reads DGGITQSPKYLFRKEGQNVTLSCEQNLNHDAMYWYRQDPGQGLRLIYYSQIVNDFQKGDIAEGYSVSREKKESFPLTVTSAQKNPTAFYLCASSITDRGSPLHFGNGTRLTVT.

V gene TRBV19 combines with J gene TRBJ1-5; D is possibly TRBD1 (5 bases). The CDR3 covers 15 residues. Germline V gives CDR1 LNHDA, CDR2 SQIVND (reference sequence). V lost 7 bases to trimming and J lost 4 bases, with 17 bases between them. The CDR3 region is CASTFRGGGNQPQHF. CDR3 coding DNA: TGTGCCAGTACCTTTCGGGGGGGAGGGAATCAGCCCCAGCATTTT.

The chain carries TRBV6-5 and TRBJ1-6, with D hard to call. Germline values: CDR1 MNHEY, CDR2 SVGAGI. The CDR3 length is 14 residues. Trimming left V 9 bases short and J 8 bases short, with 17 bases between. CDR3 protein: CASQLGLADSPLHF. CDR3 sequence (DNA): TGTGCCAGTCAGCTTGGACTCGCCGATTCACCCCTCCACTTT.

V and J are TRBV12-3 or TRBV12-4 and TRBJ2-1; tentatively, D is TRBD1 (5 bases). Trimming cost V 1 base and J 8 bases, with 9 bases left between them. This CDR3 is 13 amino acids long. This chain's CDR3 is CASSLGQGYEQFF. CDR3 nucleotides: TGTGCCAGCAGTTTAGGCCAGGGATATGAGCAGTTCTTC.

CDR3 sequence: CASSSPRRERGYTGELFF. The CDR3, as DNA: TGTGCCAGCAGTTCCCCCCGGAGGGAGCGGGGGTACACCGGGGAGCTGTTTTTT. The chain uses TRBV28 and TRBJ2-2; 8 bases align to TRBD2. Germline-derived CDR1 and CDR2 are MDHEN and SYDVKM. After removal of 4 bases from V and 3 bases from J, the junction contained 13 bases not matched to a gene. The CDR3 loop spans 18 amino acids.

This chain uses TRBV5-4 with TRBJ2-5, with 11 bases matching TRBD2. The trim removed 4 bases at V and 7 bases at J, leaving 12 bases unmatched. This CDR3 contains 16 residues. Germline V gene data show CDR1 as SGHNT and CDR2 as YYREEE (reference sequence). The DNA of the CDR3 is TGTGCCAGCAGCCCCCGGGAGGGACTAGCGGTCACGACCCAGTACTTC. Amino acid sequence: CASSPREGLAVTTQYF.

The rearrangement joins TRBV6-2 or TRBV6-3 to TRBJ1-2; weak D call: TRBD1 (5 bases). CDR1 MNHEY and CDR2 SVGEGT come from the germline V gene. The CDR3 totals 13 residues. V lost 0 bases and J lost 4, with 6 bases in between. CDR3 sequence reads: CASSYSRVYGYTF. Here the CDR3 DNA reads TGTGCCAGCAGTTACTCCAGGGTCTATGGCTACACCTTC.

The chain recombines TRBV27 with TRBJ2-7, with a possible D match to TRBD1 (6 bases). Trimming pared 3 bases from V and 1 base from J, leaving 13 bases between. Germline lookup yields CDR1 MNHEY and CDR2 SMNVEV (reference sequence). The CDR3 has 15 amino acids. CDR3 DNA: TGTGCCAGCAGTTTTCGACAGACAGGATCCTACGAGCAGTACTTC. It codes for CASSFRQTGSYEQYF.

The J gene is TRBJ1-6, the V gene TRBV7-6; TRBD1 agrees at 7 bases. With 6 bases clipped from V and 4 bases from J, the junction kept 9 bases outside the gene matches. Germline-derived CDR1 and CDR2 are SGHVS and FNYEAQ. The CDR3 sequence is 16 residues long. The CDR3 nucleotides are TGTGCCAGCAGTAGCTTAGGGGGCGCGTATAATTCACCCCTCCACTTT. Amino acids: CASSSLGGAYNSPLHF.

The chain uses TRBV5-1 and TRBJ2-1; TRBD2 matches 8 bases. The V and J ends lost 5 bases and 1 base, in that order; junction bases with no gene match: 2. Germline V gene lookup returns CDR1 SGHRS and CDR2 YFSETQ. The length of the CDR3 is 14 residues. The chain's CDR3 is CASRLAESYNEQFF. In nucleotides, the CDR3 is TGCGCCAGCAGACTAGCGGAATCCTACAATGAGCAGTTCTTC.

This rearrangement joins TRBV9 to TRBJ2-1; TRBD2 agrees at 9 bases. CDR3 length: 17 residues. The germline V gene has CDR1 SGDLS and CDR2 YYNGEE. The ends lost 3 bases at V and 0 bases at J; junction bases unmatched: 7. CDR3 region: CASSANVLAGSYNEQFF. CDR3 DNA: TGTGCCAGCAGCGCCAATGTACTAGCGGGCTCCTACAATGAGCAGTTCTTC. The complete variable domain, with remaining parts taken from reference TRBV9 and TRBJ2-1, reads DSGVTQTPKHLITATGQRVTLRCSPRSGDLSVYWYQQSLDQGLQFLIQYYNGEERAKGNILERFSAQQFPDLHSELNLSSLELGDSALYFCASSANVLAGSYNEQFFGPGTRLTVL.